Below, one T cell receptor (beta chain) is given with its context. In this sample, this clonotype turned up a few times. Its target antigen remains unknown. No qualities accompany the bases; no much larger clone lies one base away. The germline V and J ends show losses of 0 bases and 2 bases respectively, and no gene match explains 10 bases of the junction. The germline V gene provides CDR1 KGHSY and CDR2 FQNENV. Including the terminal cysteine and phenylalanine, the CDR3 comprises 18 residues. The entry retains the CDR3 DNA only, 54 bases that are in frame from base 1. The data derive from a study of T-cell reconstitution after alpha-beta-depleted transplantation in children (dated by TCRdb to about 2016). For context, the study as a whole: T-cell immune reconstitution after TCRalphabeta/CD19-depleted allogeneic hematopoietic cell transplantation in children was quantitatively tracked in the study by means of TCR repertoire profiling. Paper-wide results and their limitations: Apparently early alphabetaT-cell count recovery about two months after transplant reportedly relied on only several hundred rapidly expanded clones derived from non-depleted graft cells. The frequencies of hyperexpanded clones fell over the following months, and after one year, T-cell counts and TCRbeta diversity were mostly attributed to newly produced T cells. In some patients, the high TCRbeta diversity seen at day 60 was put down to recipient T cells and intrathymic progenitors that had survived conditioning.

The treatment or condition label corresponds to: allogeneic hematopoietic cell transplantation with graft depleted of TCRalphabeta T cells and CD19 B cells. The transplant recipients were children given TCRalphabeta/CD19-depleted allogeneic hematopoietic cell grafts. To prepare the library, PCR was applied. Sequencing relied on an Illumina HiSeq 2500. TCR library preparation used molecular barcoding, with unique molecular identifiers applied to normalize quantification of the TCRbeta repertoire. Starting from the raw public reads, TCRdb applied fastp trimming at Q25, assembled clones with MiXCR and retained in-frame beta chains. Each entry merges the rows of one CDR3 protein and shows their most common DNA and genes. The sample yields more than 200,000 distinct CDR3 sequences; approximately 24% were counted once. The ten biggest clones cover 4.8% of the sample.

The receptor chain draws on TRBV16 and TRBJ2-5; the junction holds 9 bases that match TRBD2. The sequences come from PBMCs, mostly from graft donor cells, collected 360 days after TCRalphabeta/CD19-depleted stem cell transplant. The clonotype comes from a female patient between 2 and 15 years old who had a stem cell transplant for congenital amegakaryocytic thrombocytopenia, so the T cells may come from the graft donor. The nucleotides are TGTGCCAGCAGCCAATCTACCCCGGGACTAGCTAAACAAGAGACCCAGTACTTC. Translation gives CASSQSTPGLAKQETQYF.